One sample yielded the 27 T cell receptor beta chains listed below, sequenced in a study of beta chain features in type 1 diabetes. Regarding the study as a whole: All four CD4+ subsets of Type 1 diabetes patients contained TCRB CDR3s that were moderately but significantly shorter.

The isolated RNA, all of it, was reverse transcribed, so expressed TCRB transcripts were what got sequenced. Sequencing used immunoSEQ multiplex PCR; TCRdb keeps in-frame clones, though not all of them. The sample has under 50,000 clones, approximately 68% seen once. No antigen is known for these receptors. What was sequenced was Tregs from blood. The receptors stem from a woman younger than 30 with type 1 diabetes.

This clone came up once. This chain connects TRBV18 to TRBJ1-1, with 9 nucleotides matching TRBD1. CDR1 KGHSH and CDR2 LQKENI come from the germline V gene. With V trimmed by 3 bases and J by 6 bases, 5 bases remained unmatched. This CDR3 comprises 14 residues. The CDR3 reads CASSPDRGGAEAFF. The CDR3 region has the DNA TGTGCCAGCTCACCTGACAGGGGGGGGGCTGAAGCTTTCTTT.

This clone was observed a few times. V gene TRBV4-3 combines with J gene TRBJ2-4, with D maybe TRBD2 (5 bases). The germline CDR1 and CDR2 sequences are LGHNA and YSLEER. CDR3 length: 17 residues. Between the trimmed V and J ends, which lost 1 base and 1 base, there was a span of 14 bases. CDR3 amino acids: CASSQGVGRGAKNIQYF. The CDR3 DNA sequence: TGCGCCAGCAGCCAAGGGGTAGGGCGCGGGGCCAAAAACATTCAGTACTTC.

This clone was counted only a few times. CDR3 sequence (DNA): TGCAGCACGACTAGAACCGAGCGGGATACGCAGTATTTT. It is translated as CSTTRTERDTQYF. The chain recombines TRBV29-1 with TRBJ2-3; tentative D call: TRBD2 (6 bases). Trimming removed 8 bases from V and 6 bases from J, with 18 bases in between. CDR1 and CDR2 (germline): SQVTM, ANQGSEA. This CDR3 region has 13 residues.

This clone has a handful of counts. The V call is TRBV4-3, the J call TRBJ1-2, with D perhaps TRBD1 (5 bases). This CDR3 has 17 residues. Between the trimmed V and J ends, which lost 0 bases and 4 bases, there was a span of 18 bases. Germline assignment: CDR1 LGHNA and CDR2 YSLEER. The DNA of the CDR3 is TGCGCCAGCAGCCAAGATCTTTCAGGGAGGCAGCTCTATGGCTACACCTTC. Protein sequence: CASSQDLSGRQLYGYTF.

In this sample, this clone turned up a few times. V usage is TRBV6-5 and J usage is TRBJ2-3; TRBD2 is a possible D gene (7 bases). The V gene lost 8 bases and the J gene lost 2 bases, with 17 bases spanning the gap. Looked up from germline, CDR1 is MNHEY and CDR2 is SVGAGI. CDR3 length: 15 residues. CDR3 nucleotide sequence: TGTGCCAGCTCCTGGGGGGGGGCCTTCACAGATACGCAGTATTTT. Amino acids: CASSWGGAFTDTQYF.

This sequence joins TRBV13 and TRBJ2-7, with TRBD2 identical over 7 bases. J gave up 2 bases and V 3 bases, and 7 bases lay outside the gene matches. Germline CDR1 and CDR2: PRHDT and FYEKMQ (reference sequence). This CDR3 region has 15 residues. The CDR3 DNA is TGTGCCAGCAGCTTGGGGGGGTTACGGGCCTACGAGCAGTACTTC. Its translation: CASSLGGLRAYEQYF.

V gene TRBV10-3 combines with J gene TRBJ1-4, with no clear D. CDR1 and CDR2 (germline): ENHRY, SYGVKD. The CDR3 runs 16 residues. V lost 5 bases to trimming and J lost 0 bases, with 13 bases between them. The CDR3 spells CAISPSTHATNEKLFF. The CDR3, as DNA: TGTGCCATCAGTCCCTCGACACATGCAACTAATGAAAAACTGTTTTTT.

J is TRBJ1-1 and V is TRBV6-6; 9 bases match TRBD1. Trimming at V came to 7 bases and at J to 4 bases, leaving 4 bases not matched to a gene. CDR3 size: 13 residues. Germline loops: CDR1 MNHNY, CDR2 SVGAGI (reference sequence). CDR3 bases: TGTGCCAGCACCGCGACAGGGGGCACTGAAGCTTTCTTT. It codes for CASTATGGTEAFF.

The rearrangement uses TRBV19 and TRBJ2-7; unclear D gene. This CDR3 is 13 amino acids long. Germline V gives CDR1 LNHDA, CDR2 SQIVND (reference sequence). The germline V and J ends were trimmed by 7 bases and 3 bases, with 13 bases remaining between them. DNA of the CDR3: TGTGCCAGTACTCCAAAGGCAGGCTACGAGCAGTACTTC. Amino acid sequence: CASTPKAGYEQYF.

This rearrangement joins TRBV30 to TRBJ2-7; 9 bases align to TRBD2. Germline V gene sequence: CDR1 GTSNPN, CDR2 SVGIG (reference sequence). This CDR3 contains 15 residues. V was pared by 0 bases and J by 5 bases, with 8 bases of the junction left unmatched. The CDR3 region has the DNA TGTGCCTGGAGTGTGATAGGCGGGAGGGCCCACGAGCAGTACTTC. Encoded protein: CAWSVIGGRAHEQYF.

The DNA of the CDR3 is TGCAGCGTTTTAGTGATTGTTGGGCCCCAGTTCTTC. Its translation: CSVLVIVGPQFF. The chain recombines TRBV29-1 with TRBJ2-1; unclear D gene. Trimming left V 5 bases short and J 13 bases short, with 18 bases between. The germline V gene has CDR1 SQVTM and CDR2 ANQGSEA. This CDR3 spans 12 amino acids.

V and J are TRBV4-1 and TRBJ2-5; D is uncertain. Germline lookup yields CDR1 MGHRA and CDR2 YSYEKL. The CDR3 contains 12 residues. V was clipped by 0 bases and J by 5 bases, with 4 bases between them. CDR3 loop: CASSQDLETQYF. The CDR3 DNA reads TGCGCCAGCAGCCAAGATCTCGAGACCCAGTACTTC.

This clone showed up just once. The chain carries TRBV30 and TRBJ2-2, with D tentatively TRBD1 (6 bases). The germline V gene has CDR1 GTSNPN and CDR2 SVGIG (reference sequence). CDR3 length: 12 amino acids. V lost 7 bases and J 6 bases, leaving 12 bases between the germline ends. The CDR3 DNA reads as TGTGCCTTTTCTGGGACACCCGGGGAGCTGTTTTTT. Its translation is CAFSGTPGELFF.

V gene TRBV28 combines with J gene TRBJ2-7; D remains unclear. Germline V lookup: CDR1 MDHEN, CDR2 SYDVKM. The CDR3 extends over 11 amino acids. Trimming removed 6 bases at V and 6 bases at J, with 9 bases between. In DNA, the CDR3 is TGTGCCAGCAGCCGGTACTCCGAGCAGTACTTC. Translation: CASSRYSEQYF.

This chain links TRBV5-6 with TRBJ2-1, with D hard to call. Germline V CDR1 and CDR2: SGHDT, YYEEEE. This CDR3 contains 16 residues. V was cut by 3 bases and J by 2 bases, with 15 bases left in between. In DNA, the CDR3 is TGTGCCAGCAGCTCAGAGAGAGGAACTACCTACAATGAGCAGTTCTTC. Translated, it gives CASSSERGTTYNEQFF. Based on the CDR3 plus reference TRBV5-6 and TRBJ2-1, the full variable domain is DAGVTQSPTHLIKTRGQQVTLRCSPKSGHDTVSWYQQALGQGPQFIFQYYEEEERQRGNFPDRFSGHQFPNYSSELNVNALLLGDSALYLCASSSERGTTYNEQFFGPGTRLTVL.

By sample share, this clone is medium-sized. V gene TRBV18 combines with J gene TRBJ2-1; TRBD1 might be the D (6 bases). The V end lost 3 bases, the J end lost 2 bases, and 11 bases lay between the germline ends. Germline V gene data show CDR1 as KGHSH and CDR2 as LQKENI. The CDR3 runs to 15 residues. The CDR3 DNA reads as TGTGCCAGCTCACCGGAGACAGGAGCCTACAATGAGCAGTTCTTC. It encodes CASSPETGAYNEQFF.

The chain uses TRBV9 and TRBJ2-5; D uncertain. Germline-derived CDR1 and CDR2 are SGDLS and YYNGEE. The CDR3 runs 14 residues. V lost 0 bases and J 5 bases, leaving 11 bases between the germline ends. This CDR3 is CASSVAWRFETQYF. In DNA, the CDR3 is TGTGCCAGCAGCGTAGCTTGGAGATTCGAGACCCAGTACTTC.

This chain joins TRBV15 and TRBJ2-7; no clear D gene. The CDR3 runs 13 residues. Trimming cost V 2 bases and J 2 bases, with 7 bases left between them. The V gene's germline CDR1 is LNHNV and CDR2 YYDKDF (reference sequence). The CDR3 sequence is CATSRNSPYEQYF. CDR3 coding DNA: TGTGCCACCAGCAGAAACAGTCCCTACGAGCAGTACTTC.

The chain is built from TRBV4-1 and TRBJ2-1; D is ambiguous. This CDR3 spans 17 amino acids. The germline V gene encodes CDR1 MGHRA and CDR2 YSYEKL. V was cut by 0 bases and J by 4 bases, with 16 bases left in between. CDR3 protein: CASSQERLVDVYNEQFF. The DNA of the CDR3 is TGCGCCAGCAGCCAAGAACGCCTAGTGGATGTTTACAATGAGCAGTTCTTC.

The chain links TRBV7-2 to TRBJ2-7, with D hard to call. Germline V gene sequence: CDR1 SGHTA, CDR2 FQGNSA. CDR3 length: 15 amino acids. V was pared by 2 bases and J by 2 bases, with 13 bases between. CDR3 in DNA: TGTGCCAGCAGCTTACCTCGGCTAAGCGCCTACGAGCAGTACTTC. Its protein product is CASSLPRLSAYEQYF.

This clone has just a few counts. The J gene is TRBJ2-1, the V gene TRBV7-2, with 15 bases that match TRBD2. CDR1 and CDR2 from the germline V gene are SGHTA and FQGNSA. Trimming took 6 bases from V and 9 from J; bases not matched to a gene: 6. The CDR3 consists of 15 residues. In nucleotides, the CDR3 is TGTGCCAGCAGGTGGACTAGCGGGGGGGACGCTGAGCAGTTCTTC. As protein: CASRWTSGGDAEQFF. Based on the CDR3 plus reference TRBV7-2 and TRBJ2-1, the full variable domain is GAGVSQSPSNKVTEKGKDVELRCDPISGHTALYWYRQSLGQGLEFLIYFQGNSAPDKSGLPSDRFSAERTGGSVSTLTIQRTQQEDSAVYLCASRWTSGGDAEQFFGPGTRLTVL.

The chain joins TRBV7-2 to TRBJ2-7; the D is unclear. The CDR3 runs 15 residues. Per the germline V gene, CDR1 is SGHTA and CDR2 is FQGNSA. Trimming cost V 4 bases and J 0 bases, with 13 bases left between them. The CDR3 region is CASSSLMGSSYEQYF. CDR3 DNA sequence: TGTGCCAGCAGCTCACTTATGGGCAGCTCCTACGAGCAGTACTTC.

The CDR3 DNA sequence: TGCGCCAGCAGGGGGGGGTCAACTAATGAAAAACTGTTTTTT. Residues: CASRGGSTNEKLFF. This chain links TRBV23-1 with TRBJ1-4, with D maybe TRBD1 (5 bases). TRBV23-1 is an ORF; its function is uncertain. This CDR3 contains 14 residues. The V gene lost 6 bases and the J gene lost 0 bases, with 8 bases spanning the gap.

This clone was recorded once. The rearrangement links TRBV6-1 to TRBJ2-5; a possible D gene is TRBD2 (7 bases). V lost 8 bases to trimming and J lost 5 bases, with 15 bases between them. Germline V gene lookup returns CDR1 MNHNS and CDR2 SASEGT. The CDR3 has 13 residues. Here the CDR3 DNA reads TGTGCCAGCCAGAGGCGGGGGCCCGAGACCCAGTACTTC. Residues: CASQRRGPETQYF.

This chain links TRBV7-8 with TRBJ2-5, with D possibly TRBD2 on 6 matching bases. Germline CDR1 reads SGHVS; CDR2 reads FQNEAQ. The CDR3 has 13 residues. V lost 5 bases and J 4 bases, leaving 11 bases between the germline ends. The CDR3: CASSPRGRETQYF. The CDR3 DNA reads TGTGCCAGCAGCCCGCGGGGTCGAGAGACCCAGTACTTC.

The CDR3 region has the DNA TGCGCCAGCAGCGTCCTCAGGGGGGAAGCCTACGAGCAGTACTTC. Translating it yields CASSVLRGEAYEQYF. The rearrangement links TRBV5-1 to TRBJ2-7, with D perhaps matching TRBD1 (7 bases). Trimming cost V 4 bases and J 2 bases, with 16 bases left between them. The CDR3 covers 15 residues. Looked up from germline, CDR1 is SGHRS and CDR2 is YFSETQ.

The CDR3 DNA follows: TGCAGCGTTGAAAAGTCGGGGGACTATGGCTACACCTTC. This sequence encodes CSVEKSGDYGYTF. The rearrangement links TRBV29-1 to TRBJ1-2; D perhaps matches TRBD1 (5 bases). Trimming shortened V by 2 bases and J by 3 bases, and 10 bases separated the two germline ends. The CDR3 is 13 residues long. Germline values: CDR1 SQVTM, CDR2 ANQGSEA.